This is a list of T cell receptor beta chains from one sample in a study of CD8+ T cells in alopecia areata. Libraries were prepared by immunoSEQ multiplex PCR; TCRdb keeps only in-frame clonotypes and omits some of them. This table has roughly 100,000 clones, 65% to 90% appearing once. The sequencing used CD8+ T cells sorted from blood, collected between weeks 30 and 35, from a patient treated with tofacitinib. Receptors originate from a human donor with alopecia areata. Each CDR3 is given with its conserved first and last residue. The D gene is left open where the match is weak. Clone sizes are given selectively: once, few, many, or a class where the clone is expanded.

.	TRBV4-1	TRBJ2-1	.	12	CASSFTGNEQFF	TGCGCCAGCAGCTTCACGGGAAATGAGCAGTTCTTC
.	TRBV19	TRBJ2-7	.	12	CASSILEREQYF	TGTGCCAGTAGTATACTAGAGAGGGAGCAGTACTTC
few	TRBV7-9	TRBJ2-6	TRBD1	17	CASSFGTGVAGANVLTF	TGTGCCAGCAGCTTCGGGACAGGCGTCGCTGGGGCCAACGTCCTGACTTTC
.	TRBV7-9	TRBJ2-7	TRBD1	14	CASSSEDRRYEQYF	TGTGCCAGCAGCTCGGAGGACAGGCGATACGAGCAGTACTTC
once	TRBV5-1	TRBJ1-1	.	15	CASSAGRGQPTEAFF	TGCGCCAGCAGCGCCGGGAGGGGCCAACCCACTGAAGCTTTCTTT
.	TRBV4-1	TRBJ2-2	TRBD1	18	CASSQRAGTGGTLGELFF	TGCGCCAGCAGCCAAAGAGCCGGGACAGGGGGCACACTAGGGGAGCTGTTTTTT
.	TRBV29-1	TRBJ2-3	.	14	CSVETSDSTDTQYF	TGCAGCGTTGAAACCAGCGATAGCACAGATACGCAGTATTTT
.	TRBV7-8	TRBJ1-5	.	16	CASSKGWNAPRQPQHF	TGTGCCAGCAGTAAGGGATGGAACGCTCCCCGGCAGCCCCAGCATTTT
.	TRBV30	TRBJ2-3	TRBD2	17	CAWTIAESGGATDTQYF	TGTGCCTGGACCATAGCTGAAAGCGGGGGGGCCACAGATACGCAGTATTTT
.	TRBV19	TRBJ2-1	.	16	CASSIPGSGYYNEQFF	TGTGCCAGTAGTATCCCCGGCAGCGGATACTACAATGAGCAGTTCTTC
.	TRBV4-1	TRBJ1-2	.	14	CASSSRASDGGYTF	TGCGCCAGCAGCAGCCGGGCGTCGGACGGGGGCTACACCTTC
.	TRBV27	TRBJ2-5	TRBD2	15	CASSSGLAGWETQYF	TGTGCCAGCAGTTCGGGACTAGCGGGTTGGGAGACCCAGTACTTC
.	TRBV20-1	TRBJ1-2	.	11	CSAITFYGYTF	TGCAGTGCTATTACCTTCTATGGCTACACCTTC
once	TRBV6-5	TRBJ2-7	.	12	CASRGHSYEQYF	TGTGCCAGCAGGGGCCATTCATACGAGCAGTACTTC
.	TRBV7-6	TRBJ2-1	.	17	CASSLAHGGGSYNEQFF	TGTGCCAGCAGCTTAGCCCACGGGGGCGGCTCCTACAATGAGCAGTTCTTC
.	TRBV13	TRBJ2-7	TRBD1	15	CASRFGTGAYYEQYF	TGTGCCAGCAGATTTGGGACAGGGGCTTACTACGAGCAGTACTTC
.	TRBV29-1	TRBJ1-1	TRBD1	16	CSVEDGGQGGLPEAFF	TGCAGCGTTGAAGATGGGGGACAGGGGGGCTTACCTGAAGCTTTCTTT
.	TRBV27	TRBJ2-2	TRBD1	17	CASSLSHGTGRTGELFF	TGTGCCAGCAGTTTATCCCATGGGACAGGGAGAACCGGGGAGCTGTTTTTT
.	TRBV10-2	TRBJ2-7	TRBD1	18	CASSPMTDRDRGRLEQYF	TGCGCCAGCAGCCCTATGACTGACCGGGACAGGGGTCGTCTCGAGCAGTACTTC
.	TRBV4-1	TRBJ1-1	.	14	CASSQAIRNTEAFF	TGCGCCAGCAGCCAAGCTATTAGGAACACTGAAGCTTTCTTT
.	TRBV9	TRBJ2-1	.	16	CASSPPTRSSYNEQFF	TGTGCCAGCAGCCCACCCACGCGGAGCTCCTACAATGAGCAGTTCTTC
.	TRBV19	TRBJ2-3	.	13	CASSAGFPDTQYF	TGTGCCAGTAGTGCAGGGTTCCCAGATACGCAGTATTTT
.	TRBV4-1	TRBJ1-2	.	17	CASSQEGGIAANYGYTF	TGCGCCAGCAGCCAAGAAGGGGGTATAGCCGCTAACTATGGCTACACCTTC
.	TRBV2	TRBJ2-1	TRBD2	18	CASSETSGGLLSYNEQFF	TGTGCCAGCAGTGAGACTAGCGGGGGGCTTCTCTCCTACAATGAGCAGTTCTTC
once	TRBV20-1	TRBJ2-7	.	11	CSARDLTRQYF	TGCAGTGCTAGAGATTTAACTCGGCAGTACTTC
.	TRBV15	TRBJ1-4	TRBD1	17	CATSRSPGTVLGEKLFF	TGTGCCACCAGCCGAAGTCCTGGGACAGTGTTAGGTGAAAAACTGTTTTTT
few	TRBV29-1	TRBJ2-1	TRBD2	14	CSGSTSVKANEQFF	TGCAGCGGATCGACTAGCGTTAAAGCAAATGAGCAGTTCTTC
.	TRBV5-6	TRBJ2-1	TRBD2	14	CASSLKREVDEQFF	TGTGCCAGCAGCTTGAAGCGGGAGGTCGATGAGCAGTTCTTC
.	TRBV29-1	TRBJ2-7	.	13	CSVVSGGTYEQYF	TGCAGCGTTGTAAGTGGCGGGACCTACGAGCAGTACTTC
.	TRBV6-1	TRBJ2-7	TRBD2	14	CAGTLAGVSVEQYF	TGTGCCGGGACCCTAGCGGGAGTATCGGTGGAGCAGTACTTC
.	TRBV4-1	TRBJ2-2	.	11	CASSQMGELFF	TGCGCCAGCAGCCAAATGGGGGAGCTGTTTTTT
.	TRBV19	TRBJ2-7	TRBD1	13	CASSTIGGDEQYF	TGTGCCAGTAGTACCATAGGGGGCGACGAGCAGTACTTC
.	TRBV19	TRBJ2-5	.	17	CASSIVTGGLARETQYF	TGTGCCAGTAGTATAGTAACAGGGGGACTAGCAAGAGAGACCCAGTACTTC
.	TRBV16	TRBJ1-5	.	15	CASSRRDYSNQPQHF	TGTGCCAGCAGCCGACGAGATTATAGCAATCAGCCCCAGCATTTT
.	TRBV19	TRBJ2-7	TRBD2	15	CASSIGTSGSYEQYF	TGTGCCAGTAGTATAGGGACTAGCGGGAGTTACGAGCAGTACTTC
.	TRBV5-1	TRBJ2-1	.	13	CASSLDLATVQFF	TGCGCCAGCAGCTTGGATCTAGCGACGGTTCAGTTCTTC
.	TRBV15	TRBJ1-3	.	15	CATSRDRGSGNTIYF	TGTGCCACCAGCAGAGATCGGGGATCTGGAAACACCATATATTTT
.	TRBV4-2	TRBJ2-7	.	13	CASSQDHGGEQYF	TGTGCCAGCAGCCAAGATCATGGGGGCGAGCAGTACTTC
.	TRBV5-4	TRBJ2-5	.	15	CASSLSEGQRETQYF	TGTGCCAGCAGCTTGTCGGAAGGGCAGAGGGAGACCCAGTACTTC
.	TRBV19	TRBJ2-1	.	14	CASSIDLRVHEQFF	TGTGCCAGTAGTATAGATCTTCGGGTTCACGAGCAGTTCTTC